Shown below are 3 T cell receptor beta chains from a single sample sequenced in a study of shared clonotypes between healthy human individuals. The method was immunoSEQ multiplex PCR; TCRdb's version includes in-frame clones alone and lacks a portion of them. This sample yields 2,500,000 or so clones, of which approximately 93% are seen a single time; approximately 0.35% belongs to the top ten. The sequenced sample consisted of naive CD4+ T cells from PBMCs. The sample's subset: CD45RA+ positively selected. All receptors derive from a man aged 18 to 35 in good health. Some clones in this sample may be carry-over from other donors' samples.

The CDR3, as DNA: TGCGCCAGCAGCTTGGGGCTAGCGGACGAGCAGTACTTC. The encoded protein is CASSLGLADEQYF. The chain links TRBV5-1 to TRBJ2-7; 7 nucleotides match TRBD2. V trimming: 0 bases; J trimming: 5 bases; junction bases outside the gene matches: 2. The CDR3 spans 13 residues. Germline V lookup: CDR1 SGHRS, CDR2 YFSETQ.

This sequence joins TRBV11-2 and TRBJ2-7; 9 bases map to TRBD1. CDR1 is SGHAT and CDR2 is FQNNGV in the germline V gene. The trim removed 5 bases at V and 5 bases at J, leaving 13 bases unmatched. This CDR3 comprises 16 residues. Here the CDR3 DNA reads TGTGCCAGCAGCCCTCCGGTAGGGACAGGGTCCAACGAGCAGTACTTC. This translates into CASSPPVGTGSNEQYF.

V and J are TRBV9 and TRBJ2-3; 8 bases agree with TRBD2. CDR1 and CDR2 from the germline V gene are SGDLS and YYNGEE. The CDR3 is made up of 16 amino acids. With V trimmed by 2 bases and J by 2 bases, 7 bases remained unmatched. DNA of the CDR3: TGTGCCAGCAGCGTCGGGAGGGCGAGGTCCACAGATACGCAGTATTTT. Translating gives CASSVGRARSTDTQYF.